The T cell receptor beta chain described here comes from a study of shared clonotypes between healthy human individuals. The CDR3 spans 17 residues. V was cut by 0 bases and J by 2 bases, with 14 bases left in between. The germline V gene encodes CDR1 SGHVS and CDR2 FQNEAQ. The repertoire was sequenced with immunoSEQ multiplex PCR; TCRdb's copy has only in-frame clones and lacks some. The sample carries over 2 million clones, less than 95% recorded once. Sequencing used naive CD4+ T cells from PBMCs. Subset specified: CD45RA+ positively selected. V gene TRBV7-8 combines with J gene TRBJ2-1; D unresolved. This TCR was recovered from a man between 18 and 35 years old in good health. Some clones in this sample may be carry-over from other donors' samples. The CDR3 reads CASSLATYGRTYNEQFF. DNA of the CDR3: TGTGCCAGCAGCTTAGCAACTTACGGGCGGACCTACAATGAGCAGTTCTTC.